These 17 T cell receptor beta chains came from one sample sequenced in a study of identical twins. MiXCR, applied by TCRdb to the 5' RACE reads, yields one record per CDR3 protein. In the table there are some 500,000 distinct CDR3 sequences, 22% of which are singletons. These data were also reused for a study on T cells expressing NK-cell markers.

The sample was CD4+ T cells sorted from blood. The receptors were sampled from a woman aged 18-30 years in good health.

As DNA, the CDR3 is TGTGCCAGCAGCTTAGGGGGGGGAGAACCCTCCTACGAGCAGTACTTC. Amino acids: CASSLGGGEPSYEQYF. The chain carries TRBV9 and TRBJ2-7; D may be TRBD2 (7 bases). V was shortened by 4 bases and J by 0 bases, with 17 bases between the two germline ends. This CDR3 comprises 16 residues. CDR1 is SGDLS, CDR2 YYNGEE, per germline.

The chain carries TRBV9 and TRBJ2-1, with TRBD2 identical over 7 bases. V shed 4 bases and J 9 bases; nucleotides not matched to a gene: 10. The CDR3 has 14 residues. Germline V gene data show CDR1 as SGDLS and CDR2 as YYNGEE. The chain's CDR3 is CASSPGLPGAEQFF. In DNA form, the CDR3 reads TGTGCCAGCAGCCCGGGACTACCAGGCGCTGAGCAGTTCTTC.

This clonotype was seen many times. V and J are TRBV29-1 and TRBJ2-1; weak D call: TRBD2 (7 bases). This CDR3 is 11 amino acids long. Germline CDR1 SQVTM, CDR2 ANQGSEA. V lost 4 bases and J lost 12, with 13 bases in between. The CDR3 nucleotides are TGCAGCGTTGGAGGGGGGGTAGCGCAGTTCTTC. Translation: CSVGGGVAQFF.

This clonotype was counted a few times. The rearrangement links TRBV29-1 to TRBJ2-5; perhaps TRBD2 as D (6 bases). Trimming shortened V by 3 bases and J by 0 bases, and 8 bases separated the two germline ends. The CDR3 has 13 amino acids. Germline CDR1 is SQVTM and CDR2 is ANQGSEA. CDR3 region: CSVDRGYQETQYF. The CDR3 nucleotides are TGCAGCGTTGATCGGGGGTACCAAGAGACCCAGTACTTC.

The V gene is TRBV6-5, the J gene TRBJ2-3, with TRBD2 matching 13 bases. Trimming at V came to 0 bases and at J to 2 bases, leaving 5 bases not matched to a gene. The germline V gene encodes CDR1 MNHEY and CDR2 SVGAGI. CDR3 length: 18 amino acids. DNA for the CDR3: TGTGCCAGCAGTTACTCGCGGACTAGCGGGAGAGCCACAGATACGCAGTATTTT. It encodes CASSYSRTSGRATDTQYF.

This clonotype came up a few times. The chain couples TRBV20-1 to TRBJ2-7; a weak D match, TRBD2 (7 bases). From germline, CDR1 is DFQATT and CDR2 SNEGSKA (reference sequence). Trimming removed 0 bases at V and 4 bases at J, with 16 bases between. The CDR3 is made up of 15 amino acids. The CDR3 DNA reads as TGCAGTGCTAGAGATTGGGGAGGGGGTGGGTACGAGCAGTACTTC. Its translation: CSARDWGGGGYEQYF.

The rearrangement links TRBV20-1 to TRBJ1-6, with 8 nucleotides matching TRBD1. There are 13 residues in the CDR3. Trimming cost V 2 bases and J 10 bases; bases outside gene matches: 4. Germline CDR1 and CDR2: DFQATT and SNEGSKA (reference sequence). This CDR3 is CSARWTGSSPLHF. DNA for the CDR3: TGCAGTGCTAGATGGACAGGGTCGTCACCCCTCCACTTT.

The rearrangement links TRBV7-2 to TRBJ2-3; 9 bases match TRBD2. V trimming: 5 bases; J trimming: 6 bases; junction bases outside the gene matches: 12. The CDR3 is made up of 16 amino acids. Germline CDR1 reads SGHTA; CDR2 reads FQGNSA. CDR3 sequence reads: CASSPEVLAGLDTQYF. In DNA form, the CDR3 reads TGTGCCAGCAGCCCCGAGGTCCTAGCGGGGCTTGATACGCAGTATTTT. Looking up the rest from reference TRBV7-2 and TRBJ2-3 gives the full variable domain: GAGVSQSPSNKVTEKGKDVELRCDPISGHTALYWYRQSLGQGLEFLIYFQGNSAPDKSGLPSDRFSAERTGGSVSTLTIQRTQQEDSAVYLCASSPEVLAGLDTQYFGPGTRLTVL.

J is TRBJ2-7 and V is TRBV6-2 or TRBV6-3, with D perhaps matching TRBD1 (6 bases). CDR3 length equals 15 residues. V was cut by 5 bases and J by 1 base, with 15 bases left in between. CDR1 MNHEY and CDR2 SVGEGT come from the germline V gene. CDR3 nucleotides: TGTGCCAGCAGTAAGAACAGGGAAAGTTCCTACGAGCAGTACTTC. Translation gives CASSKNRESSYEQYF.

This chain links TRBV20-1 with TRBJ2-1; TRBD2 is a possible D gene (5 bases). V was clipped by 5 bases and J by 6 bases, with 17 bases between them. The CDR3 is made up of 14 amino acids. The germline V gene has CDR1 DFQATT and CDR2 SNEGSKA (reference sequence). Here the CDR3 reads CSAELTNTRNEQFF. The CDR3 coding sequence is TGCAGTGCTGAACTGACTAACACGCGCAATGAGCAGTTCTTC.

This clonotype was counted ten times or more. The chain links TRBV4-3 to TRBJ1-5; D unclear. V lost 1 base to trimming and J lost 5 bases, with 12 bases between them. The CDR3 contains 15 residues. Germline loops: CDR1 LGHNA, CDR2 YSLEER. The DNA for the CDR3 is TGCGCCAGCAGCCAAGCCCCGGACTCTTATCAGCCCCAGCATTTT. It translates to CASSQAPDSYQPQHF.

The chain couples TRBV9 to TRBJ2-1; TRBD2 aligns across 10 bases. V trimming: 6 bases; J trimming: 2 bases; junction bases outside the gene matches: 8. The CDR3 sequence is 16 residues long. Germline V lookup: CDR1 SGDLS, CDR2 YYNGEE. The CDR3 sequence: CASNGLAGAAYNEQFF. DNA for the CDR3: TGTGCCAGCAACGGGCTAGCGGGGGCAGCCTACAATGAGCAGTTCTTC.

This rearrangement joins TRBV20-1 to TRBJ2-5, with a weak D call TRBD1 (6 bases). Deletions cut 4 bases from V and 0 bases from J, with 15 bases between. Germline-derived CDR1 and CDR2 are DFQATT and SNEGSKA (reference sequence). The CDR3 is made up of 15 amino acids. The CDR3 sequence: CSATIGGRYQETQYF. The CDR3 DNA is TGCAGTGCTACTATAGGGGGACGGTACCAAGAGACCCAGTACTTC.

J is TRBJ2-7 and V is TRBV29-1; 7 nucleotides line up with TRBD2. This CDR3 comprises 12 residues. Germline V gene sequence: CDR1 SQVTM, CDR2 ANQGSEA. J lost 7 bases, V lost 2 bases, and 5 bases had no gene match. Here the CDR3 DNA reads TGCAGCGTTGAAAGCGGGGCGGATGAGCAGTACTTC. This gives the protein CSVESGADEQYF.

The V call is TRBV7-2, the J call TRBJ2-7; TRBD2 is a possible D gene (5 bases). Germline CDR1 is SGHTA and CDR2 is FQGNSA. V lost 5 bases to trimming and J lost 3 bases, with 11 bases between them. The CDR3 sequence is 13 residues long. In nucleotides, the CDR3 is TGTGCCAGCAGCCCAGGACTCTACTACGAGCAGTACTTC. This sequence encodes CASSPGLYYEQYF.

The chain links TRBV6-1 to TRBJ2-1, with TRBD2 matching over 14 bases. This CDR3 is built from 16 residues. V lost 6 bases to trimming and J lost 9 bases; unmatched junction nucleotides: 10. Germline lookup yields CDR1 MNHNS and CDR2 SASEGT. The chain's CDR3 is CASSPGLAGGQGEQFF. The CDR3 coding sequence is TGTGCCAGCAGCCCTGGACTAGCGGGGGGCCAGGGTGAGCAGTTCTTC.

V gene TRBV29-1 combines with J gene TRBJ2-7, with 7 positions matching TRBD1. The CDR3 runs 13 residues. Trimming removed 5 bases from V and 3 bases from J; junction bases left unmatched: 7. CDR1 is SQVTM and CDR2 is ANQGSEA in the germline V gene. The CDR3 region is CSVQRDSLYEQYF. CDR3 DNA sequence: TGCAGCGTTCAACGGGACAGCCTCTACGAGCAGTACTTC.